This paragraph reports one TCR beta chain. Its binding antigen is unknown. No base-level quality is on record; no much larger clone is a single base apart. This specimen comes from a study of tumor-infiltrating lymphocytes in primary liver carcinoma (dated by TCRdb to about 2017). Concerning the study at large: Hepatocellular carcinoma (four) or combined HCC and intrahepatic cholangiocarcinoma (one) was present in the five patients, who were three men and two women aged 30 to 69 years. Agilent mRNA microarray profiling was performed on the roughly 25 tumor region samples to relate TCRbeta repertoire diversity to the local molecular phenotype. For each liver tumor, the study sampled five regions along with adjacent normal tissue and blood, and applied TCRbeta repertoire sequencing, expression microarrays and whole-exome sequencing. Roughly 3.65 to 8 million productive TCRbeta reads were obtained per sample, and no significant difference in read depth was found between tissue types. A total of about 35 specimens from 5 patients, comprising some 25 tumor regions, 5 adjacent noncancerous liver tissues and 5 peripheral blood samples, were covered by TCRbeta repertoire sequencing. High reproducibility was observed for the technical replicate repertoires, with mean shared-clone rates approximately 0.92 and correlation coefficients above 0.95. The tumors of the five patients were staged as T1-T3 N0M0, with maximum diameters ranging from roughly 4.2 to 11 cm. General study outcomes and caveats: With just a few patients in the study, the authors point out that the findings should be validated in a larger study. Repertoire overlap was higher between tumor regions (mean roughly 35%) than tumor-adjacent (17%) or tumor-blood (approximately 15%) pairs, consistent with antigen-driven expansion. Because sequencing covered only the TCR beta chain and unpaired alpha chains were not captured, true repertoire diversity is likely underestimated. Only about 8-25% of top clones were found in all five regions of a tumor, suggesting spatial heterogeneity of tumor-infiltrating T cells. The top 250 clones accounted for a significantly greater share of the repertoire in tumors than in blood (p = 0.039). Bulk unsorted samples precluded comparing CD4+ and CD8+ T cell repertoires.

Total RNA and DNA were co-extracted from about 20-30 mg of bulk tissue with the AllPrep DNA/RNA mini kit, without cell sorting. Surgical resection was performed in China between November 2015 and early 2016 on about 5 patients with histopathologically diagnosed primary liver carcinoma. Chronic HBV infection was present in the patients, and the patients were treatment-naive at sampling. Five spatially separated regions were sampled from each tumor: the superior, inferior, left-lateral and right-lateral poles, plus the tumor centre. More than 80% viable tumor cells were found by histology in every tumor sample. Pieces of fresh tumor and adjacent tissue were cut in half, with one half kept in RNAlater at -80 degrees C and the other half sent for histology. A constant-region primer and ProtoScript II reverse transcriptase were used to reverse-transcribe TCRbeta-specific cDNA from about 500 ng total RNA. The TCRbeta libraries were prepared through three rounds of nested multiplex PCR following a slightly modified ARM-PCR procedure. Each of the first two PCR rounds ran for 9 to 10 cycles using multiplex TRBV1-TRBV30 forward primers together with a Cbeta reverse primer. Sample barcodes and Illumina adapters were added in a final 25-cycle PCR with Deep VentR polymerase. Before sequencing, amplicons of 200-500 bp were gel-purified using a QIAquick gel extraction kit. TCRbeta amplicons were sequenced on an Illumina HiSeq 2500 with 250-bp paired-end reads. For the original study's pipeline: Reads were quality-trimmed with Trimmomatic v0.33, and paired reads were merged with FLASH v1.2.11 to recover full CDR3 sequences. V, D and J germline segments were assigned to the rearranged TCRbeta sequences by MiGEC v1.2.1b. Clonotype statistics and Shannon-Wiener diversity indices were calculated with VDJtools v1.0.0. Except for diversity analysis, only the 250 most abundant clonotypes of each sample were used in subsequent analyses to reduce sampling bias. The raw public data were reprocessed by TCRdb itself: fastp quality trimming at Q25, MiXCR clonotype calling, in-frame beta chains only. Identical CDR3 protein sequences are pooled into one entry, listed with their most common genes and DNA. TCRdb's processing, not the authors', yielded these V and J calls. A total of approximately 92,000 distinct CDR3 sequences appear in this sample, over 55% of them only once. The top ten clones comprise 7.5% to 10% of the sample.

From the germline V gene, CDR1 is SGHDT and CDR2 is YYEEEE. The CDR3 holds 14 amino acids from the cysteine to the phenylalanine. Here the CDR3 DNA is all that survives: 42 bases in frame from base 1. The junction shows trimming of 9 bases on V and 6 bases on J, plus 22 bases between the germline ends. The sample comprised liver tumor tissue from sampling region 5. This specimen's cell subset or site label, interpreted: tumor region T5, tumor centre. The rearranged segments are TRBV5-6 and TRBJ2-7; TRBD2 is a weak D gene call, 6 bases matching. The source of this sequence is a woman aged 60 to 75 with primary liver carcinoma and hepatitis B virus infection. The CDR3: CATGYSGLACEQYF. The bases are TGTGCCACCGGGTACTCGGGACTTGCGTGCGAGCAGTACTTC.